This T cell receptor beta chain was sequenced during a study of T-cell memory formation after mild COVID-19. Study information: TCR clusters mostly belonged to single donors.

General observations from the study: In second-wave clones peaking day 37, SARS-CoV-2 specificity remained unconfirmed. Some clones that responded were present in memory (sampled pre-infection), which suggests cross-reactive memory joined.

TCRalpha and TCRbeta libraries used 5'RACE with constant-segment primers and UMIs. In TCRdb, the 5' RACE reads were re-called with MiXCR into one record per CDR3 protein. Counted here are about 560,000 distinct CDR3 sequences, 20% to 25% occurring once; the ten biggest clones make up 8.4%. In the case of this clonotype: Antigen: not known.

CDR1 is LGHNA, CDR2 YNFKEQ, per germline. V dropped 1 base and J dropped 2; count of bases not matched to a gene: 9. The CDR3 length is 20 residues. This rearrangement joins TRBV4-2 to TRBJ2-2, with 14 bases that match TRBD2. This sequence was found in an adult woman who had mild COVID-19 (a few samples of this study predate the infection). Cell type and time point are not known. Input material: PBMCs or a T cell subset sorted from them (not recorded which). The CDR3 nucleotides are TGTGCCAGCAGCCAAGCCACGACTAGCGGGAGGGCCGGAAACACCGGGGAGCTGTTTTTT. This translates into CASSQATTSGRAGNTGELFF.